This T cell receptor beta chain was observed in a study of graft-versus-host responses after intestinal transplantation. Study background: Among the recipients, all got anti-thymocyte globulin induction and then tacrolimus and steroids for approximately 3 years.

In germline, CDR1 is MNHEY, CDR2 SMNVEV (reference sequence). The CDR3 totals 13 residues. V gave up 6 bases and J gave up 3 bases, with 8 bases separating them. Method: immunoSEQ multiplex PCR; TCRdb's copy keeps in-frame clones and lacks some. The repertoire includes about 94,000 clones, roughly nine tenths of them detected once, and under 0.55% sits in the top ten. General study findings and limits: Allografts of one patient group, those with graft-donor T cell macrochimerism, had high graft-versus-host to host-versus-graft clonal ratios. The marrow of recipients harbored GvH clones, and ileum or blood showed some of them first.

Worth noting for this clone: What it recognizes is unknown.

The TCR originated in a human donor who received an intestinal transplant. The V call is TRBV27, the J call TRBJ2-2; D is possibly TRBD1 (6 bases). The material sequenced was unstimulated CD8+ T cells sorted from spleen or lymph node cells, taken before intestinal transplant. In DNA, the CDR3 is TGTGCCAGCAGCAGGGGCGACACCGGGGAGCTGTTTTTT. Its protein product is CASSRGDTGELFF.